This TCR beta chain was sequenced in a study of blood T cell repertoires in COVID-19. The table came from immunoSEQ multiplex PCR; TCRdb's copy has only in-frame clones and leaves some out. This table holds approximately 240,000 clones, more than 60% found once. Sequences were obtained from peripheral blood. This TCR derives from a woman aged 40 to 50 with active or convalescent COVID-19.

The CDR3 loop is CASSQQGRNYGYTF. The CDR3 bases are TGTGCCAGCAGCCAACAGGGCCGTAACTATGGCTACACCTTC. The V gene is TRBV14, the J gene TRBJ1-2; D is possibly TRBD1 (5 bases). Germline V gives CDR1 SGHDN, CDR2 FVKESK. The V end lost 2 bases, the J end lost 1 base, and 8 bases lay between the germline ends. This CDR3 contains 14 residues.